This is a list of T cell receptor beta chains from one sample in a study of OX40 agonist ivuxolimab in advanced cancers. The assay was immunoSEQ multiplex PCR, and TCRdb's table has in-frame clones only and misses some. The data hold tens of thousands of clones, with roughly nine tenths observed a single time. The sequencing used CD4+ or CD8+ T cells sorted from blood, collected in a trial of the OX40 agonist ivuxolimab. The origin of the receptors is an adult with an advanced solid tumor such as melanoma, head and neck, liver or kidney cancer. The CDR3 runs from the conserved cysteine through the conserved F or W. A D gene is named only where the DNA matches it firmly. The size of a clone is reported for some rows only, either as once, few or many, or as a class for expanded clones.

J	D	size	V	DNA	CDR3
TRBJ2-6	NA	NA	TRBV19	TGTGCCAGTAGTAGTGGACCGCACTCTGGGGCCAACGTCCTGACTTTC	CASSSGPHSGANVLTF
TRBJ2-5	TRBD2	NA	TRBV14	TGTGCCAGCAGCCAAGTCAGCGGGGGCAGCGAGACCCAGTACTTC	CASSQVSGGSETQYF
TRBJ2-7	NA	few	TRBV7-9	TGTGCCAGCAGCTTAGACCTACAACCCTACGAGCAGTACTTC	CASSLDLQPYEQYF
TRBJ2-7	NA	NA	TRBV2	TGTGCCAGCAGTGAAGGACGGGACAAGCCCTACGAGCAGTACTTC	CASSEGRDKPYEQYF
TRBJ2-5	TRBD2	NA	TRBV6-5	TGTGCCAGCAGTTACGCACTAGCGGGAGGGGGAGAGACCCAGTACTTC	CASSYALAGGGETQYF
TRBJ1-4	TRBD1	NA	TRBV5-1	TGCGCCAGCAGCTTGGGTTACCGGGACAGAGTTAATGAAAAACTGTTTTTT	CASSLGYRDRVNEKLFF
TRBJ2-1	TRBD1	NA	TRBV29-1	TGCAGCGTAGGAGGACAGGGAATAATGAATGAGCAGTTCTTC	CSVGGQGIMNEQFF
TRBJ1-2	NA	NA	TRBV11-2	TGTGCCAGCAGCTTAGATCGATTAGGAAACTATGGCTACACCTTC	CASSLDRLGNYGYTF
TRBJ2-3	NA	NA	TRBV7-2	TGTGCCAGCAGCTTAGGGCGGACAGATACGCAGTATTTT	CASSLGRTDTQYF
TRBJ1-4	NA	NA	TRBV18	TGTGCCAGCTCACCCCGGGAGAGGGCTGAAAAACTGTTTTTT	CASSPRERAEKLFF
TRBJ2-1	NA	NA	TRBV28	TGTGCCAGCACCTCCGGGTCCTACAATGAGCAGTTCTTC	CASTSGSYNEQFF
TRBJ2-5	NA	NA	TRBV14	TGTGCCAGCAGCCCGACGGCGGGGGCGAGAGAGACCCAGTACTTC	CASSPTAGARETQYF
TRBJ2-7	NA	NA	TRBV19	TGTGCCAGTAGTATAGACAGTCCCTCCGAGCAGTACTTC	CASSIDSPSEQYF
TRBJ2-7	TRBD1	NA	TRBV28	TGTGCCTCAATACAGGGGGTTGGCAGGGAGCAGTACTTC	CASIQGVGREQYF
TRBJ2-2	NA	NA	TRBV27	TGTGCCAGCAGTTTATCGTTGCGGGGTTCGAACACCGGGGAGCTGTTTTTT	CASSLSLRGSNTGELFF
TRBJ1-2	TRBD1	NA	TRBV15	TGTGCCACCAGCGAAGGGACAGCCGTGGATGGCTACACCTTC	CATSEGTAVDGYTF
TRBJ2-3	NA	NA	TRBV5-1	TGCGCCAGCAGCTCGGACACCAGCACAGATACGCAGTATTTT	CASSSDTSTDTQYF
TRBJ2-1	NA	NA	TRBV21-1	TGTGCCAGCAGCAAAATGCACGGGAGAGACTACAATGAGCAGTTCTTC	CASSKMHGRDYNEQFF
TRBJ2-1	NA	NA	TRBV19	TGTGCCAGTAGTATAGATTGGGGGTCCTACAATGAGCAGTTCTTC	CASSIDWGSYNEQFF
TRBJ2-3	NA	NA	TRBV4-1	TGCGCCAGCAGCCCTGGTGGGGGCGCAGATACGCAGTATTTT	CASSPGGGADTQYF
TRBJ2-1	TRBD2	NA	TRBV30	TGTGCCTGGAGCCGCGGGAGCTCCTACAATGAGCAGTTCTTC	CAWSRGSSYNEQFF
TRBJ1-5	TRBD1	NA	TRBV10-3	TGTGCCATCAGTGAGAGGGAAGGGGGCTCCCTGCCCCAGCATTTT	CAISEREGGSLPQHF
TRBJ2-5	TRBD2	NA	TRBV28	TGTGCCAGCAGTTTTGGTAGCGGGGGTGTTAGGGAGACCCAGTACTTC	CASSFGSGGVRETQYF
TRBJ2-5	TRBD1	few	TRBV11-3	TGTGCCAGCAGCTACGGAACAGGGGTTCAAGAGACCCAGTACTTC	CASSYGTGVQETQYF
TRBJ2-7	TRBD2	NA	TRBV27	TGTGCCAGCGCGAGTCGGCCTAGCGGGGTTGGGGAGCAGTACTTC	CASASRPSGVGEQYF
TRBJ2-4	NA	NA	TRBV11-2	TGTGCCAGCAGCTTAGGAAGGGCAGGCACCAAAAACATTCAGTACTTC	CASSLGRAGTKNIQYF
TRBJ2-1	TRBD1	NA	TRBV5-4	TGTGCCAGCAGCTTAGAACCGGGACAGGGGACTGAGCAGTTCTTC	CASSLEPGQGTEQFF
TRBJ2-7	NA	NA	TRBV7-6	TGTGCCAGCAGCCAGGGGGGTGGGCTTCCAAAGCAGTACTTC	CASSQGGGLPKQYF
TRBJ1-1	NA	NA	TRBV28	TGTGCCAGCAGGCCGGGGGGGGCTGAAGCTTTCTTT	CASRPGGAEAFF
TRBJ1-1	NA	NA	TRBV30	TGTGCCTGGAATAGGAGAGGGGGGAACACTGAAGCTTTCTTT	CAWNRRGGNTEAFF
TRBJ2-1	TRBD2	NA	TRBV27	TGTGCCAGCAGTTCAGAGGGACTAGGGTACAATGAGCAGTTCTTC	CASSSEGLGYNEQFF
TRBJ2-2	NA	NA	TRBV30	TGTGCCTGGAGTGGAGGGGACACCGGGGAGCTGTTTTTT	CAWSGGDTGELFF
TRBJ1-5	TRBD1	NA	TRBV27	TGTGCCAGCAGTGAAGAGACAGGGGTTCAGCCCCAGCATTTT	CASSEETGVQPQHF
TRBJ2-2	NA	few	TRBV10-3	TGTGCCATCAGCGACTCCAGCAGAGCGACCGGGGAGCTGTTTTTT	CAISDSSRATGELFF
TRBJ2-3	TRBD1	NA	TRBV2	TGTGCCAGCATCCTTGGACAGGGCTTCGATACGCAGTATTTT	CASILGQGFDTQYF
TRBJ2-7	NA	NA	TRBV7-6	TGTGCCAGCAGCTTAGCCGCGGGGGCCTCCTACGAGCAGTACTTC	CASSLAAGASYEQYF
TRBJ2-1	NA	NA	TRBV6-4	TGTGCCAGCAGGGCAGGTAGGGGGACGGTTGACAATGAGCAGTTCTTC	CASRAGRGTVDNEQFF
TRBJ1-2	NA	NA	TRBV6-5	TGTGCCAGCAGTTACTCGACGTCCGGGACGAAGGGCTACACCTTC	CASSYSTSGTKGYTF
TRBJ2-5	NA	once	TRBV7-9	TGTGCCAGCAGCCCAGAGGGGGTACAGGGCGCGGAGACCCAGTACTTC	CASSPEGVQGAETQYF
TRBJ1-1	TRBD1	NA	TRBV11-3	TGTGCCAGCAGCCCGGGACAGGGGGCTAGCGCGAACACTGAAGCTTTCTTT	CASSPGQGASANTEAFF
TRBJ2-7	NA	NA	TRBV21-1	TGTGCCAGCAGTAGCGCAGGGTCCCCCCCCTACGAGCAGTACTTC	CASSSAGSPPYEQYF
TRBJ2-5	TRBD2	NA	TRBV30	TGTGCCTGGAGTGTACGACTAGCGGGTGGGTCCCAGTACTTC	CAWSVRLAGGSQYF
TRBJ2-7	NA	NA	TRBV30	TGTGCCTGGAGTGATACGGGACGGTCCTACGAGCAGTACTTC	CAWSDTGRSYEQYF
TRBJ2-5	TRBD1	NA	TRBV10-3	TGTGCCGTCCGCGGGACAGGGAGCCAAGAGACCCAGTACTTC	CAVRGTGSQETQYF
TRBJ2-1	NA	NA	TRBV9	TGTGCCAGCAGCGTGGCCCCGGGTACCTACAATGAGCAGTTCTTC	CASSVAPGTYNEQFF
TRBJ1-1	NA	NA	TRBV6-1	TGTGCCAGCAGGACCCTTACGGAAGCTTTCTTT	CASRTLTEAFF
TRBJ2-2	NA	NA	TRBV7-6	TGTGCCAGCAGCCCCCGGGGTACCGGGGAGCTGTTTTTT	CASSPRGTGELFF